The rows below give T cell receptor beta chains drawn from one sample of a study of shared T cell receptors in the human thymus. Clones were sequenced by immunoSEQ multiplex PCR, and TCRdb holds only the in-frame ones, with some missing. Counted here are almost 550,000 clones, about four fifths occurring once; the ten biggest clones make up 0.013%. A further study also used this sample, focusing on human thymus T cells.

The sequenced sample was thymocytes. The receptors originated from a boy younger than two with a congenital heart defect. Both conserved end residues are part of each CDR3. A D gene is named only where the DNA matches it firmly. Where a row states a size, it is once, few, many or the class of an expanded clone; other rows omit it.

>TRBJ1-4|17|TRBD1|TRBV5-5|.
TGTGCCAGCAGCTTGGCCCCGACAGGGGGCGGTAATGAAAAACTGTTTTTT
CASSLAPTGGGNEKLFF
>TRBJ1-2|13|TRBD1|TRBV29-1|.
TGCAGCGTCCAGGACAGGGCTAACTATGGCTACACCTTC
CSVQDRANYGYTF
>TRBJ1-3|16|.|TRBV5-6|.
TGTGCCAGCAGCGGAAGGCGGACAGCCGGGGGAAACACCATATATTTT
CASSGRRTAGGNTIYF
>TRBJ2-7|13|.|TRBV10-1|.
TGCGCCAGCAGTTACCGGGGGAATTACGAGCAGTACTTC
CASSYRGNYEQYF
>TRBJ1-4|15|.|TRBV7-9|.
TGTGCCAGCAGCCAAGATGGGGGGACGAATGAAAAACTGTTTTTT
CASSQDGGTNEKLFF
>TRBJ2-2|15|TRBD2|TRBV27|few
TGTGCCAGCACGCGGGGAGGGAAGAACACCGGGGAGCTGTTTTTT
CASTRGGKNTGELFF
>TRBJ2-5|14|TRBD2|TRBV6-5|.
TGTGCCAGCAGTTACATAGCGGGAGGGGTGACCCAGTACTTC
CASSYIAGGVTQYF
>TRBJ2-7|15|TRBD2|TRBV6-1|.
TGTGCCAGCAGTGACGAACGGGACTACCTGAACGAGCAGTACTTC
CASSDERDYLNEQYF
>TRBJ2-7|10|.|TRBV6-1|.
TGTGCCAGCAGGAGCTACGAGCAGTACTTC
CASRSYEQYF
>TRBJ2-1|19|.|TRBV14|once
TGTGCCAGCAGCCAAGAAGGAATCCTAGCTGGAAGCTCCTACAATGAGCAGTTCTTC
CASSQEGILAGSSYNEQFF
>TRBJ2-1|16|TRBD2|TRBV15|.
TGTGCCACCAGCAGAGGCCTTAGCGGGAGCCTCAATGAGCAGTTCTTC
CATSRGLSGSLNEQFF
>TRBJ1-1|10|.|TRBV6-1|.
TGTGCCAGCAGTGGAGGAGAAGCTTTCTTT
CASSGGEAFF
>TRBJ1-3|14|TRBD1|TRBV29-1|.
TGCAGCGCCCGGACAGGGCATCTTGGAAACACCATATATTTT
CSARTGHLGNTIYF
>TRBJ2-1|13|TRBD2|TRBV5-1|.
TGCGCCAGCAGCGGGAGGGGTACTAATGAGCAGTTCTTC
CASSGRGTNEQFF
>TRBJ2-7|15|.|TRBV18|.
TGTGCCAGCTCACCAAGTAGACATCCTCCCTACGAGCAGTACTTC
CASSPSRHPPYEQYF
>TRBJ1-1|13|TRBD1|TRBV6-5|.
TGTGCCAGCAGACCACAGGGGTTAAGGAGAGCTTTCTTT
CASRPQGLRRAFF
>TRBJ1-3|14|.|TRBV27|.
TGTGCCAGCAGTCCAGGGTCCTCTGGAAACACCATATATTTT
CASSPGSSGNTIYF
>TRBJ2-1|13|TRBD1|TRBV27|.
TGTGCCAGCAGTAACAGGGGTTCAGATGAGCAGTTCTTC
CASSNRGSDEQFF
>TRBJ1-1|16|TRBD1|TRBV7-9|.
TGTGCCAGCAGCTTAGGGGGACAGGGGATGGGCACTGAAGCTTTCTTT
CASSLGGQGMGTEAFF
>TRBJ2-1|17|TRBD1|TRBV27|.
TGTGCCAGCAGTTTAAGCCCCTGTACAGGGGGGTACAATGAGCAGTTCTTC
CASSLSPCTGGYNEQFF
>TRBJ2-1|16|.|TRBV30|.
TGTGCCTGGAGTGTACCTCCCGGGAGCCTTGTTGGTGAGCAGTTCTTC
CAWSVPPGSLVGEQFF
>TRBJ2-7|12|.|TRBV6-5|.
TGTGCCAGCAGCTCCGACTGGTACGAGCAGTACTTC
CASSSDWYEQYF
>TRBJ1-1|13|TRBD1|TRBV25-1|once
TGTGCCAGCACATCGGACAGGGGGACTGAAGCTTTCTTT
CASTSDRGTEAFF
>TRBJ2-1|15|TRBD1|TRBV5-4|.
TGTGCCAGCAGCCCCTCCGGGACAGGGGGAAATGAGCAGTTCTTC
CASSPSGTGGNEQFF
>TRBJ2-1|17|.|TRBV18|.
TGTGCCAGCTCACCTGATTCGGGATCAAGGGATCACAATGAGCAGTTCTTC
CASSPDSGSRDHNEQFF
>TRBJ2-5|18|TRBD1|TRBV28|.
TGTGCCAGCAGTACCACCCCTCTCCGGGACAGGGAAGGAGAGACCCAGTACTTC
CASSTTPLRDREGETQYF
>TRBJ1-3|16|.|TRBV15|.
TGTGCCACCAGCAGAGCCGGGGGCGGGGGCTGGAAACGCATATATTTT
CATSRAGGGGWKRIYF
>TRBJ2-2|16|TRBD2|TRBV15|.
TGTGCCACCAGCAGGGAAAGCGGGAGGGCCGCCGGGGAGCTGTTTTTT
CATSRESGRAAGELFF
>TRBJ2-4|19|.|TRBV7-3|.
TGTGCCAGCAGGGCCCGGGGTAGCGGCCCCCCACTAGCCAAAAACATTCAGTACTTC
CASRARGSGPPLAKNIQYF
>TRBJ2-3|16|.|TRBV9|.
TGTGCCAGCAGCGTAGGTGCGAGCGGGCCAACATATACGCAGTATTTT
CASSVGASGPTYTQYF
>TRBJ2-7|15|.|TRBV27|.
TGTGCCAGCAGTTTATTCACAGAACCCCACTACGAGCAGTACTTC
CASSLFTEPHYEQYF
>TRBJ2-1|15|TRBD2|TRBV5-6|.
TGTGCCAGCAGCTTGGAACAGCGGGAAGGGAATGAGCAGTTCTTC
CASSLEQREGNEQFF
>TRBJ2-7|20|TRBD2|TRBV28|.
TGTGCCAGCAGTCCCACCCCCGGGACTAGGGTTTTGTGGGGAAACTACGAGCAGTACTTC
CASSPTPGTRVLWGNYEQYF
>TRBJ1-5|17|.|TRBV19|.
TGTGCCAGTAGTATAGATCGGGTACGGAATAGCAATCAGCCCCAGCATTTT
CASSIDRVRNSNQPQHF
>TRBJ2-1|16|.|TRBV27|few
TGTGCCAGCACAATCGGACGGGGGAGCTCCTACAATGAGCAGTTCTTC
CASTIGRGSSYNEQFF
>TRBJ2-5|15|TRBD2|TRBV27|.
TGTGCCAGCAGTTTACGGCGGGAGCCCTTGGAGACCCAGTACTTC
CASSLRREPLETQYF
>TRBJ1-1|13|TRBD1|TRBV27|.
TGTGCCAGCAGTTTACAGGGGGGCCCTGAAGCTTTCTTT
CASSLQGGPEAFF
>TRBJ2-1|16|.|TRBV6-4|.
TGTGCCAGCAGCGGAGGGATAGCCCCCCCGGAGAATGAGCAGTTCTTC
CASSGGIAPPENEQFF
>TRBJ2-7|16|TRBD2|TRBV9|.
TGTGCCAGCAGCGTAGCCCCGGGAGGGCCCATCAACGAGCAGTACTTC
CASSVAPGGPINEQYF
>TRBJ2-3|15|TRBD1|TRBV9|.
TGTGCCAGCAGCCCCCGCACAGGGGCCACAGATACGCAGTATTTT
CASSPRTGATDTQYF
>TRBJ2-5|14|.|TRBV25-1|.
TGTGCCAGCAGGGGAAGCGGGCACCAAGAGACCCAGTACTTC
CASRGSGHQETQYF
>TRBJ2-3|14|.|TRBV5-1|.
TGCGCCAGCAAGTGCAGGAACAACACAGATACGCAGTATTTT
CASKCRNNTDTQYF
>TRBJ2-1|13|.|TRBV27|once
TGTGCCAGCAGCCCGGGCTCCTACAATGAGCAGTTCTTC
CASSPGSYNEQFF
>TRBJ2-7|17|TRBD2|TRBV7-2|.
TGTGCCAGCAGCCCCACCGGGACTAGCGGGGGAACCTACGAGCAGTACTTC
CASSPTGTSGGTYEQYF
>TRBJ2-7|16|TRBD1|TRBV7-2|.
TGTGCCAGCAGCTATTATAGACAGGGGGCATTCTACGAGCAGTACTTC
CASSYYRQGAFYEQYF
>TRBJ2-7|17|TRBD2|TRBV7-2|.
TGTGCCAGCAGCCCACTCCCGACTAGCGGGAGCTCCTACGAGCAGTACTTC
CASSPLPTSGSSYEQYF
>TRBJ2-7|14|.|TRBV27|.
TGTGCCAGCAGTTTCTTCACAGGCCTCCACGAGCAGTACTTC
CASSFFTGLHEQYF
>TRBJ1-3|17|TRBD1|TRBV19|few
TGTGCCAGTAGTACGCGAAAAGGGACAGGGATCGGAAACACCATATATTTT
CASSTRKGTGIGNTIYF
>TRBJ2-7|15|TRBD1|TRBV11-2|.
TGTGCCAGCAGCTCAGTGGCGGCAGGGGGCGACGAGCAGTACTTC
CASSSVAAGGDEQYF
>TRBJ2-7|15|TRBD1|TRBV15|.
TGTGCCACCTCTCATAGACAGGGTCGCTCCTACGAGCAGTACTTC
CATSHRQGRSYEQYF
>TRBJ1-2|13|TRBD1|TRBV11-3|.
TGTGCCAGCAGCTTCCGGGACAGGGGATGCTACACCTTC
CASSFRDRGCYTF
>TRBJ2-5|14|.|TRBV5-1|.
TGCGCCAGCAGCTTGGTTGGTGAGCAAGAGACCCAGTACTTC
CASSLVGEQETQYF
>TRBJ2-5|15|TRBD1|TRBV25-1|.
TGTGCCAGCAGTGAGGGGACAGGGAGAAGACAGACCCAGTACTTC
CASSEGTGRRQTQYF
>TRBJ2-3|15|.|TRBV4-2|.
TGTGCCAGCAGCCAAGGGCGCGGGAGCACAGATACGCAGTATTTT
CASSQGRGSTDTQYF
>TRBJ2-5|15|TRBD1|TRBV27|.
TGTGCCAGCAGCCCCGGACAGGGGCAAGGGGAGACCCAGTACTTC
CASSPGQGQGETQYF
>TRBJ1-2|13|TRBD1|TRBV19|.
TGTGCCAGTAGTACGGACAGGTTCTATGGCTACACCTTC
CASSTDRFYGYTF
>TRBJ2-7|14|.|TRBV6-6|.
TGTGCCAGCAGTTACGCGGGACAGTCCTACGAGCAGTACTTC
CASSYAGQSYEQYF
>TRBJ1-1|14|.|TRBV19|.
TGTGCCAGTAGAGGAGGGCACATGAACACTGAAGCTTTCTTT
CASRGGHMNTEAFF
>TRBJ1-3|16|TRBD1|TRBV2|few
TGTGCCAGCAGTTACAGGGGCCCGAGAGGAGGAAACACCATATATTTT
CASSYRGPRGGNTIYF
>TRBJ2-3|15|TRBD2|TRBV30|few
TGTGCCTGGACCCTTAGAGGGAGGGGCACAGATACGCAGTATTTT
CAWTLRGRGTDTQYF